Sequencing of this TCR beta chain was carried out in a study of Ad26.COV2.S vaccination and SARS-CoV-2 variants. In the study overall: The COV1001 Ad26.COV2.S trial arm included the donor. Once, or twice with 56 days between doses, Ad26.COV2.S was given intramuscularly.

The CDR3 length is 19 residues. The germline CDR1 and CDR2 sequences are LGHNA and YSLEER. V trimming: 0 bases; J trimming: 1 base; junction bases outside the gene matches: 10. TCRdb's copy holds only in-frame clones and misses some; the assay was immunoSEQ multiplex PCR. Of hundreds of thousands of clones in the sample, more than 70% were seen once. Treatment described: over 15 received Ad26.COV2.S at low or high dose, single or two shots; several received placebo; per-sample allocation not given. Specimen acquisition occurred on day 63 following the initial vaccine or placebo injection. An adult aged 18-55 years in Boston served as the donor. The administered vaccine (an Ad26 vector) expressed Wuhan-strain SARS-CoV-2 spike.

This clonotype was sampled from a person aged 18-60 years who received the Ad26.COV2.S COVID-19 vaccine or a placebo. The specimen comprised peripheral blood, sampled in a trial of Ad26.COV2.S vaccine versus placebo. The chain uses TRBV4-3 and TRBJ2-1; 9 bases align to TRBD1. The CDR3 DNA sequence: TGCGCCAGCAGCCAAGACCGCCACAGGGGGCTAAGGTCCTACAATGAGCAGTTCTTC. Translating it yields CASSQDRHRGLRSYNEQFF.